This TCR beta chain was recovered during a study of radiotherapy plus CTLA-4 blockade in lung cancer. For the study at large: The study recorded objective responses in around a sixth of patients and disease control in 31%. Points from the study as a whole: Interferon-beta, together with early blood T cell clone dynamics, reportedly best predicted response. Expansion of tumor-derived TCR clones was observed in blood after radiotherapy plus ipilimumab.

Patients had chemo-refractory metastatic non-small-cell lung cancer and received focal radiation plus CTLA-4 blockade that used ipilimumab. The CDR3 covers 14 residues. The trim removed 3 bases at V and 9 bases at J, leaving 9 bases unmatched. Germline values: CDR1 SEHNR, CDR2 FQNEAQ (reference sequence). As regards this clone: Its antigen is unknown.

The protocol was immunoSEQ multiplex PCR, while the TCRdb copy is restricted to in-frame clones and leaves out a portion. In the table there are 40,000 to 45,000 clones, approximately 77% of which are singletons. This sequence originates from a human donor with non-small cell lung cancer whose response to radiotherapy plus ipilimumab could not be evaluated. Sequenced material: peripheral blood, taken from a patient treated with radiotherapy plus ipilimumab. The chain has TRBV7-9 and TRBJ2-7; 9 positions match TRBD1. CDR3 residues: CASSFSGQGLGQYF. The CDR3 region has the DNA TGTGCCAGCAGCTTTTCGGGACAGGGTTTGGGGCAGTACTTC.